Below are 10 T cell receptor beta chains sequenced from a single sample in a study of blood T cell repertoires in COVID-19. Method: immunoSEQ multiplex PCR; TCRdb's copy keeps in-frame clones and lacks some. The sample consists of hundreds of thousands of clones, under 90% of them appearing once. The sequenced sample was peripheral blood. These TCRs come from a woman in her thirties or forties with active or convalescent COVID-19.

The DNA of the CDR3 is TGCAGCGTTGTAGCGCTTGAGCAGTTCTTC. It encodes CSVVALEQFF. This chain joins TRBV29-1 and TRBJ2-1; possible D gene TRBD2, 5 bases. Germline CDR1 is SQVTM and CDR2 is ANQGSEA. V shed 4 bases and J shed 9 bases, with 7 bases lying between them. The CDR3 has 10 amino acids.

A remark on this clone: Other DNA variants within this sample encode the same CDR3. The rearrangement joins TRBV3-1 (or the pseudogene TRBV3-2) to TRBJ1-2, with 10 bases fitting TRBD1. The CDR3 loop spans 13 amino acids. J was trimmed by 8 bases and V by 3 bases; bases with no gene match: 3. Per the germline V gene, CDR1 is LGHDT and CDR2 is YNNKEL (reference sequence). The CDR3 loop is CASSHGTGEGYTF. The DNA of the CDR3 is TGTGCCAGCAGCCACGGGACAGGGGAAGGCTACACCTTC.

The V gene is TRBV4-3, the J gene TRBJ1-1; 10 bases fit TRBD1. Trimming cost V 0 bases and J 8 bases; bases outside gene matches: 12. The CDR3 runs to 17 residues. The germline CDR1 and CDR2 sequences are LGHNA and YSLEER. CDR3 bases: TGCGCCAGCAGCCAAGATTGGGGGGGGACAGGGGTGAGGGAAGCTTTCTTT. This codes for CASSQDWGGTGVREAFF.

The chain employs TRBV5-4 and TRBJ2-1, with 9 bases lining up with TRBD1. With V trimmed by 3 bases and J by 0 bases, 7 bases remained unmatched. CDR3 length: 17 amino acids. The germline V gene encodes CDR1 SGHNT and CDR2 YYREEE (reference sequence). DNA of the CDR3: TGTGCCAGCAGCTGGGGCTCACAGGGGGCCTCCTACAATGAGCAGTTCTTC. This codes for CASSWGSQGASYNEQFF.

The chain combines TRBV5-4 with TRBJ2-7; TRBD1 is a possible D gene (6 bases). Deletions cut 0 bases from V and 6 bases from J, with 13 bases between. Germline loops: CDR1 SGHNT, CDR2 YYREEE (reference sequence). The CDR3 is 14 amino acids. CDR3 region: CASSLAGGGTEQYF. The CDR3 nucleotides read TGTGCCAGCAGCTTGGCTGGGGGCGGAACCGAGCAGTACTTC.

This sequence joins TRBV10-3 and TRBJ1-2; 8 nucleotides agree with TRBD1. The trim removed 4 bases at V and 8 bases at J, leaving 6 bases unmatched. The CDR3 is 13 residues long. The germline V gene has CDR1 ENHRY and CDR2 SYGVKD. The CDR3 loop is CAISGTGREGYTF. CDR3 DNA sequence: TGTGCCATCAGTGGGACAGGGAGAGAGGGCTACACCTTC.

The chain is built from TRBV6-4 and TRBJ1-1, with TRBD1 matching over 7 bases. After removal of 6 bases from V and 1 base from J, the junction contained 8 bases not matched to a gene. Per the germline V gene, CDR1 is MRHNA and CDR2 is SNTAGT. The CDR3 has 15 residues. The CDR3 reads CASRYRDSPNTEAFF. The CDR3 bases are TGTGCCAGCAGGTACCGGGACAGTCCGAACACTGAAGCTTTCTTT.

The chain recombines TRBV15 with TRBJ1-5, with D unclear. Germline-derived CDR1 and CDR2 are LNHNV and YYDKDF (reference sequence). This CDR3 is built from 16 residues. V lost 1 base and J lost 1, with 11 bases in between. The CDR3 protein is CATSRGRERSNQPQHF. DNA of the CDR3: TGTGCCACCAGCAGAGGTAGGGAGAGAAGCAATCAGCCCCAGCATTTT.

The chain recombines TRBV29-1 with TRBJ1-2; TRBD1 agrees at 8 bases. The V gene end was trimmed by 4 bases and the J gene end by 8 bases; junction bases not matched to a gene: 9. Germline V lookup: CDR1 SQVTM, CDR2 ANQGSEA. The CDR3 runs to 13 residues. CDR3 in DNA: TGCAGCGTTGTAATGGGATGGGACAGGGGCTACACCTTC. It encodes CSVVMGWDRGYTF.

The CDR3 reads CASISSDKGAEKLFF. The CDR3 DNA reads TGTGCCAGTATTTCATCAGACAAGGGGGCTGAAAAACTGTTTTTT. The V and J genes are TRBV19 and TRBJ1-4; TRBD1 matches 7 bases. V dropped 7 bases and J dropped 7; count of bases not matched to a gene: 12. The CDR3 runs 15 residues. Germline V lookup: CDR1 LNHDA, CDR2 SQIVND (reference sequence). Full variable domain (rest looked up from reference TRBV19 and TRBJ1-4): DGGITQSPKYLFRKEGQNVTLSCEQNLNHDAMYWYRQDPGQGLRLIYYSQIVNDFQKGDIAEGYSVSREKKESFPLTVTSAQKNPTAFYLCASISSDKGAEKLFFGSGTQLSVL.